This record covers a single T cell receptor (beta chain). Its target is unknown. These data belong to a study of T cell responses to AZD1222 COVID-19 vaccine. Whole-study context: Second doses that came at about 4 or about 12 weeks were put together.

The V and J ends lost 1 base and 0 bases respectively, with 11 bases between them. CDR1 and CDR2 from the germline V gene are SGHRS and YFSETQ. The CDR3 is 16 amino acids. General study results and limits: In a largely white British group with more females than males, clonal diversity was possibly underestimated. Repertoire sampling happened only post peak T cell response. Dominant CD4 TCR responses targeted spike regions 160-218 and 743-854.

The method was immunoSEQ multiplex PCR; TCRdb's version includes in-frame clones alone and lacks a portion of them. The table includes 150,000 or so clones, around nine tenths detected once. The rearrangement uses TRBV5-1 and TRBJ2-1; D is possibly TRBD1 (5 bases). This specimen consisted of peripheral blood, obtained on day 0 of AZD1222 vaccination. The TCR was taken from an adult in good health. CDR3 in DNA: TGCGCCAGCAGCTTGCTAGGGGCGATCTCCTACAATGAGCAGTTCTTC. This gives the protein CASSLLGAISYNEQFF.